A single sample gave rise to the 8 T cell receptor beta chains below, sequenced in a study of CD8+CD57+ T cells in acquired aplastic anemia. Investigators profiled TCR beta VDJ and CDR3 from genomic DNA template. Each CDR3 protein gets one entry after TCRdb re-called the reads with MiXCR. The sample has 400,000 to 450,000 distinct CDR3 sequences; 65% to 80% are singletons. Sequencing was performed on sorted CD4+, CD8+, or CD8+CD57+ T cells (not recorded which) from PBMCs. The receptors originated from a human donor in good health, serving as a control.

V and J are TRBV7-3 and TRBJ1-5; D gene uncertain. Trimming pared 5 bases from V and 12 bases from J, leaving 17 bases between. CDR1 is SGHTA, CDR2 FQGTGA, per germline. The CDR3 loop spans 13 amino acids. Here the CDR3 reads CASSVVESIGQHF. CDR3 nucleotide sequence: TGTGCCAGCAGCGTCGTGGAGTCTATAGGCCAGCATTTT.

This clonotype was picked up a small number of times. The rearrangement links TRBV19 to TRBJ2-1; D is ambiguous. This CDR3 is 15 amino acids long. Germline CDR1 reads LNHDA; CDR2 reads SQIVND (reference sequence). V gave up 7 bases and J gave up 2 bases, with 15 bases separating them. The chain's CDR3 is CASNQRVAPYNEQFF. CDR3 in DNA: TGTGCCAGTAACCAAAGGGTTGCACCCTACAATGAGCAGTTCTTC.

Note on this clonotype: The conserved final phenylalanine or tryptophan is absent from the CDR3, which likely points to a read error. Because the CDR3's place on the DNA is in doubt, the DNA is left out and the CDR3 is given as listed by TCRdb. The V gene is TRBV7-2, the J gene TRBJ2-3; TRBD2, as called in the table, went unchecked against the DNA. The CDR3 length is 13 residues, termini included. Germline CDR1 and CDR2: SGHTA and FQGNSA. CDR3: CASSGTQGPYQQY.

This chain joins TRBV7-8 and TRBJ1-2; D is uncertain. Germline lookup yields CDR1 SGHVS and CDR2 FQNEAQ. CDR3 length: 13 amino acids. The V and J ends lost 5 bases and 2 bases respectively, with 9 bases between them. The CDR3 loop is CASSADENYGYTF. CDR3 DNA sequence: TGTGCCAGCAGCGCAGACGAGAACTATGGCTACACCTTC.

About this clonotype itself: Lacking the conserved final phenylalanine or tryptophan, this CDR3 likely reflects a read error. Because the CDR3's place on the DNA is in doubt, the DNA is left out and the CDR3 is given as listed by TCRdb. V usage is TRBV9 and J usage is TRBJ1-2; TRBD1 is taken as the D call from the table, unchecked against the DNA. From germline, CDR1 is SGDLS and CDR2 YYNGEE. From its first to its last residue, the CDR3 has 13 amino acids. This CDR3 reads CASSARVNRGGYI.

The gene calls are TRBV7-2 and TRBJ1-2; D may be TRBD1 (5 bases). CDR1 SGHTA and CDR2 FQGNSA come from the germline V gene. Deletions cut 5 bases from V and 13 bases from J, with 23 bases between. The CDR3 totals 14 residues. This CDR3 is CASSLRTRGYGSTF. As DNA, the CDR3 is TGTGCCAGCAGCCTTAGGACACGGGGGTATGGGTCCACCTTC.

This clonotype was observed many times. The genes are TRBV29-1 and TRBJ1-4, with 7 bases aligning to TRBD1. Looked up from germline, CDR1 is SQVTM and CDR2 is ANQGSEA. J was trimmed by 7 bases and V by 4 bases; bases with no gene match: 3. The CDR3 is made up of 12 amino acids. CDR3 sequence reads: CSVGRQGEKLFF. The CDR3 DNA sequence: TGCAGCGTTGGGAGACAGGGTGAAAAACTGTTTTTT.

V and J are TRBV7-6 and TRBJ2-3, with TRBD2 matching 11 bases. Trimming took 3 bases from V and 1 from J; bases not matched to a gene: 3. The germline gives CDR1 SGHVS, CDR2 FNYEAQ. The CDR3 runs to 16 residues. As DNA, the CDR3 is TGTGCCAGCAGCTTTGAACTAGCGGGGGGCACAGATACGCAGTATTTT. As protein: CASSFELAGGTDTQYF.